This TCR beta chain appears in the sequencing data of a study of T cell repertoires in cytomegalovirus infection. This clonotype has ten or more counts. From the reads, TCRdb called clonotypes with MiXCR, one entry per CDR3 protein. The top ten hold 10% of the sample, which has approximately 490,000 distinct CDR3 sequences, about 11% seen once. The sequenced material came from PBMCs. This clonotype was sampled from a human donor in good health (CMV status not recorded). Some clones in this sample may be carry-over from other donors' samples.

Here the CDR3 reads CASSYPAQETQYF. DNA of the CDR3: TGTGCCAGCAGTTACCCGGCTCAAGAGACCCAGTACTTC. The V gene is TRBV6-2 or TRBV6-3, the J gene TRBJ2-5; D is uncertain. The germline V and J ends were trimmed by 2 bases and 2 bases, with 6 bases remaining between them. The CDR3 runs 13 residues. Looked up from germline, CDR1 is MNHEY and CDR2 is SVGEGT.